This T cell receptor beta chain is from a study of OX40 agonist ivuxolimab in advanced cancers. Broader study findings: At 0.1-3.0 mg/kg, partial responders had clonal expansion among the lowest observed. CD4+ and CD8+ blood T cells expanded clonally by week 6 at 0.1 to 3.0 mg/kg.

Method: immunoSEQ multiplex PCR; TCRdb's copy keeps in-frame clones and lacks some. This repertoire shows about 62,000 clones, 85% found once; its top ten account for more than 3%. As for this clone: Its antigen is currently unknown.

The ends were cut back, 0 bases at V and 6 bases at J, with 9 bases in the middle. The CDR3 extends over 14 amino acids. Germline values: CDR1 SGHVS, CDR2 FNYEAQ. This specimen consisted of CD4+ or CD8+ T cells sorted from blood, obtained in a trial of the OX40 agonist ivuxolimab. The sequence came from an adult with an advanced solid tumor such as melanoma, head and neck, liver or kidney cancer. This chain connects TRBV7-6 to TRBJ2-1; D gene uncertain. The CDR3 region is CASSLAGPINEQFF. The CDR3 DNA reads TGTGCCAGCAGCTTAGCAGGACCGATCAATGAGCAGTTCTTC.